This section outlines one T cell receptor beta chain sequence together with its context. This entry comes from a study of PD-1 blockade in classical Hodgkin lymphoma. This CDR3 spans 16 amino acids. Trimming stripped 0 bases from V and 2 bases from J, with 14 bases between. In germline, CDR1 is MNHEY, CDR2 SMNVEV (reference sequence). Time point reported: cycle 4 day 1 (C4D1), after about 6 weeks of nivolumab. All patients experienced relapse after autologous stem cell transplantation, and brentuximab vedotin exposure was variable. Isolated CD8+ T cells were derived from thawed PBMCs through magnetic negative selection. This table comes from immunoSEQ multiplex PCR, and its TCRdb copy is limited to in-frame clones, with some not included. The profile shows around 21,000 clones, about four fifths of them singletons.

The receptor's source is a human donor with classical Hodgkin lymphoma. Here the sequenced sample was CD8+ T cells from blood, taken before the fourth cycle of nivolumab. This chain joins TRBV27 and TRBJ2-7; D might be TRBD1 (6 bases). Here the CDR3 DNA reads TGTGCCAGCAGTTTATCCTTGGGGGCTAGGACCTACGAGCAGTACTTC. Translating gives CASSLSLGARTYEQYF.